This is a list of T cell receptor beta chains from one sample in a study of blood T cell repertoires in COVID-19. This table comes from immunoSEQ multiplex PCR, and its TCRdb copy is limited to in-frame clones, with some not included. Of fewer than 350,000 clones in the sample, roughly 93% were seen once. The sequencing input was PBMCs or T cells enriched from blood (not recorded which). The receptor source for this set is a woman in her thirties or forties with acute COVID-19. Both conserved end residues are part of each CDR3. D genes are given only for firm matches. Clone size is not always given. Where it is, it says once, few, many or a class for expanded clones.

CASSTTGEHTEAFF,TGTGCCAGCAGTACTACAGGGGAGCACACTGAAGCTTTCTTT,TRBJ1-1,TRBD1,.,TRBV27
CASSPQRSTYEQYF,TGTGCCAGCAGTCCCCAACGGAGTACCTACGAGCAGTACTTC,TRBJ2-7,.,.,TRBV7-2
CASSLGWGGIQYF,TGTGCCAGCAGCTTAGGGTGGGGAGGCATTCAGTACTTC,TRBJ2-4,.,.,TRBV7-9
CASSLVGATEAFF,TGTGCCAGCAGCTTAGTGGGAGCCACTGAAGCTTTCTTT,TRBJ1-1,.,.,TRBV7-9
CASSEQGGNQPQHF,TGCGCCAGCAGTGAACAGGGGGGGAATCAGCCCCAGCATTTT,TRBJ1-5,TRBD1,.,TRBV10-2
CASSRDRGKTEAFF,TGTGCCAGCTCACGGGACAGGGGTAAGACTGAAGCTTTCTTT,TRBJ1-1,TRBD1,.,TRBV18
CASGFLTGVSSGNTIYF,TGTGCTAGTGGTTTCTTGACAGGGGTAAGCTCTGGAAACACCATATATTTT,TRBJ1-3,TRBD1,.,TRBV12-5
CASSSQGAGNTEAFF,TGCGCCAGCAGCTCACAGGGGGCCGGGAACACTGAAGCTTTCTTT,TRBJ1-1,TRBD1,.,TRBV5-1
CASRGTGTMNTEAFF,TGTGCCAGCAGGGGGACAGGGACAATGAACACTGAAGCTTTCTTT,TRBJ1-1,TRBD1,.,TRBV2
CASSLPGGTEAFF,TGTGCCAGCAGCTTACCAGGGGGAACTGAAGCTTTCTTT,TRBJ1-1,TRBD1,.,TRBV11-2
CAWGPGQAVTGELFF,TGTGCCTGGGGCCCGGGACAGGCGGTCACCGGGGAGCTGTTTTTT,TRBJ2-2,TRBD1,.,TRBV30
CASGAGTGADNEQFF,TGTGCCAGCGGGGCCGGGACAGGGGCCGACAATGAGCAGTTCTTC,TRBJ2-1,TRBD1,.,TRBV6-9
CATSARDHTEAFF,TGTGCCACCAGTGCCCGGGATCACACTGAAGCTTTCTTT,TRBJ1-1,.,.,TRBV24-1
CASSVRMGPGENINEQFF,TGTGCCAGCAGCGTCCGAATGGGGCCGGGAGAGAATATCAATGAGCAGTTCTTC,TRBJ2-1,.,once,TRBV9
CAISGQGEEGYTF,TGTGCCATCAGTGGACAGGGGGAGGAAGGCTACACCTTC,TRBJ1-2,TRBD1,.,TRBV10-3
CASSLGTSGGAKNIQYF,TGTGCCAGCAGCCTCGGGACTAGCGGGGGGGCAAAAAACATTCAGTACTTC,TRBJ2-4,TRBD2,.,TRBV5-4
CARSFVEAFF,TGTGCCAGAAGCTTCGTCGAAGCTTTCTTT,TRBJ1-1,.,.,TRBV5-3
CASSRDRVSGTFYEQYF,TGCGCCAGCAGCCGGGACCGGGTCAGCGGGACCTTCTACGAGCAGTACTTC,TRBJ2-7,TRBD2,.,TRBV4-3
CASSLGISGRGMETQYF,TGTGCCAGCAGTTTAGGGATTAGCGGGAGGGGGATGGAGACCCAGTACTTC,TRBJ2-5,TRBD2,.,TRBV27
CATSRGQGDEQYF,TGTGCCACCAGCAGAGGACAGGGCGACGAGCAGTACTTC,TRBJ2-7,TRBD1,.,TRBV15
CASSSGGKNTEAFF,TGTGCCAGCAGTTCCGGGGGGAAGAACACTGAAGCTTTCTTT,TRBJ1-1,.,.,TRBV28
CSASRGGRADTQYF,TGCAGTGCTAGTCGGGGGGGCCGCGCAGATACGCAGTATTTT,TRBJ2-3,TRBD2,.,TRBV20-1
CASSSTGPETQYF,TGCGCCAGCAGCTCGACAGGGCCAGAGACCCAGTACTTC,TRBJ2-5,TRBD1,.,TRBV5-1
CASSRQWASYNEQFF,TGTGCCAGCAGCCGGCAGTGGGCTTCCTACAATGAGCAGTTCTTC,TRBJ2-1,.,.,TRBV7-2
CASSERSTGTGYTF,TGTGCCAGCAGTGAAAGGTCGACAGGGACTGGCTACACCTTC,TRBJ1-2,TRBD1,.,TRBV2
CASSLVWGLGELFF,TGCGCCAGCAGCTTGGTCTGGGGGCTGGGGGAGCTGTTTTTT,TRBJ2-2,.,.,TRBV5-1